The 2 T cell receptor beta chains below all came from one sample that was sequenced in a study of T cell repertoires in cytomegalovirus infection. Their recognized antigens are unknown. TCRdb used MiXCR to reprocess the reads, holding one entry per CDR3 protein. The sample records roughly 800,000 distinct CDR3 sequences, approximately 32% being singletons. The source material was cultured CD8+ T cells from PBMCs, sampled from culture after CMV antigen stimulation. These receptors came from a human donor in good health (CMV status not recorded). Some clones in this sample may be carry-over from other donors' samples.

The chain joins TRBV15 to TRBJ2-1, with D hard to call. The ends were cut back, 0 bases at V and 0 bases at J, with 6 bases in the middle. This CDR3 comprises 15 residues. Germline V gene data show CDR1 as LNHNV and CDR2 as YYDKDF (reference sequence). As DNA, the CDR3 is TGTGCCACCAGCAGAGACCAAAGCTCCTACAATGAGCAGTTCTTC. It translates to CATSRDQSSYNEQFF.

In DNA form, the CDR3 reads TGTGCCAGCAGCTTTGACCTCGGCAATGAAGCTTTCTTT. Protein: CASSFDLGNEAFF. V gene TRBV5-4 combines with J gene TRBJ1-1; D is ambiguous. Germline V lookup: CDR1 SGHNT, CDR2 YYREEE (reference sequence). CDR3 length: 13 amino acids. V was cut by 2 bases and J by 7 bases, with 12 bases left in between. Looking up the rest from reference TRBV5-4 and TRBJ1-1 gives the full variable domain: ETGVTQSPTHLIKTRGQQVTLRCSSQSGHNTVSWYQQALGQGPQFIFQYYREEENGRGNFPPRFSGLQFPNYSSELNVNALELDDSALYLCASSFDLGNEAFFGQGTRLTVV.